The next 22 T cell receptor beta chains were all read from a single sample in a study of CD8 T cells in ankylosing spondylitis. From the 5' RACE reads, TCRdb called clonotypes with MiXCR, one entry per CDR3 protein. Of about 360,000 distinct CDR3 sequences in the sample, roughly 15% are singletons; the top ten hold around 1%. Sample: blood, either unsorted or a sorted T cell fraction (not recorded which). The origin of the receptors is a male donor with ankylosing spondylitis or in good health (not recorded which).

This clonotype was observed a few times. The chain couples TRBV20-1 to TRBJ2-4; either TRBD1 or TRBD2 may supply D (5 bases each). V shed 3 bases and J shed 0 bases, with 12 bases lying between them. Germline V gene sequence: CDR1 DFQATT, CDR2 SNEGSKA (reference sequence). This CDR3 is 15 amino acids long. The CDR3 coding sequence is TGCAGTGCTAGGACAGAGGGCCTAGCCAAAAACATTCAGTACTTC. This encodes CSARTEGLAKNIQYF.

This clonotype has only a few counts. The chain's CDR3 is CASSFKAGSVDTQYF. The CDR3 coding sequence is TGTGCCAGCAGTTTTAAAGCGGGTTCGGTAGATACGCAGTATTTT. The chain uses TRBV6-5 and TRBJ2-3; perhaps TRBD2 as D (6 bases). The germline V and J ends were trimmed by 4 bases and 5 bases, with 16 bases remaining between them. The CDR3 length is 15 residues. The germline CDR1 and CDR2 sequences are MNHEY and SVGAGI.

This chain joins TRBV20-1 and TRBJ2-2; either TRBD1 or TRBD2 may fit D (5 bases each). The V end was cut by 5 bases, the J end by 0 bases, with 13 bases between. Germline lookup yields CDR1 DFQATT and CDR2 SNEGSKA (reference sequence). The length of the CDR3 is 15 residues. This CDR3 reads CSARTGTTNTGELFF. CDR3 bases: TGCAGTGCTCGGACCGGGACCACGAACACCGGGGAGCTGTTTTTT.

The chain employs TRBV5-1 and TRBJ2-5; the match to TRBD2 covers 12 bases. In germline, CDR1 is SGHRS, CDR2 YFSETQ. Trimming at V came to 3 bases and at J to 5 bases, leaving 2 bases not matched to a gene. The CDR3 is 14 amino acids. CDR3 sequence: CASSWTSGDETQYF. DNA of the CDR3: TGCGCCAGCAGCTGGACTAGCGGGGATGAGACCCAGTACTTC.

This rearrangement joins TRBV20-1 to TRBJ1-1; D is perhaps TRBD1 (5 bases). CDR3 size: 14 residues. V lost 6 bases to trimming and J lost 0 bases, with 14 bases between them. Looked up from germline, CDR1 is DFQATT and CDR2 is SNEGSKA (reference sequence). The DNA for the CDR3 is TGCAGTGCGACCCGCGGGGGGATGAACACTGAAGCTTTCTTT. Its translation is CSATRGGMNTEAFF.

This clonotype was seen only a few times. This chain links TRBV12-3 or TRBV12-4 with TRBJ2-7; D not resolved. The CDR3 is made up of 13 amino acids. Trimming took off 7 bases at V and 6 bases at J, with 16 bases between the two ends. This chain's CDR3 is CASTLVALGEQYF. The CDR3 coding sequence is TGTGCCAGCACCCTGGTAGCCCTGGGCGAGCAGTACTTC.

This clonotype was found a few times. This chain connects TRBV20-1 to TRBJ1-3, with TRBD1 identical over 9 bases. Trimming removed 6 bases from V and 6 bases from J; junction bases left unmatched: 6. CDR3 length: 13 amino acids. CDR1 and CDR2 from the germline V gene are DFQATT and SNEGSKA (reference sequence). The CDR3 loop is CSATGTGKNTIYF. Written as DNA, the CDR3 is TGCAGTGCCACGGGGACAGGGAAAAACACCATATATTTT.

The rearrangement uses TRBV3-1 and TRBJ2-2; D not certain. Germline CDR1 LGHDT, CDR2 YNNKEL (reference sequence). The V end was cut by 1 base, the J end by 7 bases, with 7 bases between. This CDR3 has 13 residues. CDR3 in DNA: TGTGCCAGCAGCCAAGGCCCGCTCGGGGAGCTGTTTTTT. This sequence encodes CASSQGPLGELFF.

The J gene is TRBJ2-3, the V gene TRBV29-1; D perhaps matches TRBD1 (6 bases). CDR3 size: 12 residues. Between the trimmed V and J ends, which lost 7 bases and 1 base, there was a span of 9 bases. Germline V gene lookup returns CDR1 SQVTM and CDR2 ANQGSEA. The CDR3 sequence is CSAEGGTDTQYF. The CDR3 nucleotides read TGCAGCGCCGAGGGGGGCACAGATACGCAGTATTTT.

This clonotype was detected ten times or more. The V call is TRBV12-3 or TRBV12-4, the J call TRBJ1-4, with D tentatively TRBD1 (5 bases). The length of the CDR3 is 13 residues. Deletions cut 2 bases from V and 6 bases from J, with 7 bases between. For the CDR3, the DNA is TGTGCCAGCAGTTTATCAGGGCATGAAAAACTGTTTTTT. Translation gives CASSLSGHEKLFF.

This clonotype has just a few counts. The chain has TRBV18 and TRBJ2-5, with a tentative D call TRBD2 (5 bases). With 6 bases removed from V and 2 bases from J, the gap between germline ends came to 10 bases. The length of the CDR3 is 13 residues. Germline-derived CDR1 and CDR2 are KGHSH and LQKENI. CDR3 sequence reads: CASSRALQETQYF. In nucleotides, the CDR3 is TGTGCCAGCTCGAGGGCCCTGCAAGAGACCCAGTACTTC.

The CDR3 spells CASSSDSRPVGELFF. The CDR3, as DNA: TGTGCCAGCAGCTCGGACAGTCGCCCCGTCGGGGAGCTGTTTTTT. The rearrangement joins TRBV5-5 to TRBJ2-2, with TRBD1 as a possible D gene (6 bases). V lost 3 bases and J lost 7, with 16 bases in between. CDR1 and CDR2 from the germline V gene are SGHKS and YYEKEE (reference sequence). The CDR3 has 15 residues. Supplemented by reference TRBV5-5 and TRBJ2-2, the full variable domain reads DAGVTQSPTHLIKTRGQQVTLRCSPISGHKSVSWYQQVLGQGPQFIFQYYEKEERGRGNFPDRFSARQFPNYSSELNVNALLLGDSALYLCASSSDSRPVGELFFGEGSRLTVL.

The sample holds a few counts of this clonotype. The chain uses TRBV20-1 and TRBJ2-7; 8 bases line up with TRBD2. Germline assignment: CDR1 DFQATT and CDR2 SNEGSKA (reference sequence). CDR3 length equals 16 residues. V dropped 3 bases and J dropped 0; count of bases not matched to a gene: 10. The CDR3 bases are TGCAGTGCTAGGGACCCGGGACTAGGGACCTCCTACGAGCAGTACTTC. Its translation is CSARDPGLGTSYEQYF.

The chain couples TRBV5-8 to TRBJ2-1, with D uncertain. Germline V lookup: CDR1 SGHTS, CDR2 YDEGEE. With 0 bases removed from V and 12 bases from J, the gap between germline ends came to 7 bases. CDR3 size: 11 residues. CDR3 coding DNA: TGTGCCAGCAGCTTGGAGCACGGGCAGTTCTTC. It specifies CASSLEHGQFF.

In its sample, this clonotype was seen a few times. The chain couples TRBV15 to TRBJ2-7, with TRBD1 matching over 9 bases. Germline assignment: CDR1 LNHNV and CDR2 YYDKDF (reference sequence). The CDR3 is made up of 13 amino acids. V gave up 8 bases and J gave up 5 bases; unmatched junction bases: 7. The CDR3 coding sequence is TGTGCCACCGGGAGACAGGGGGTTCACGAGCAGTACTTC. This gives the protein CATGRQGVHEQYF. The whole variable domain, remainder taken from reference TRBV15 and TRBJ2-7, is DAMVIQNPRYQVTQFGKPVTLSCSQTLNHNVMYWYQQKSSQAPKLLFHYYDKDFNNEADTPDNFQSRRPNTSFCFLDIRSPGLGDTAMYLCATGRQGVHEQYFGPGTRLTVT.

The chain joins TRBV18 to TRBJ2-3; the match to TRBD1 covers 7 bases. This CDR3 is 14 amino acids long. Germline trimming cut 4 bases from V and 4 bases from J; bases unmatched to any gene: 5. CDR1 KGHSH and CDR2 LQKENI come from the germline V gene. The CDR3 sequence is CASSRGQAPDTQYF. The CDR3 DNA reads as TGTGCCAGCTCACGAGGACAGGCCCCAGATACGCAGTATTTT.

The CDR3 nucleotides are TGCAGTGCTAGAGATCCGATCCCGCGGTCCTACGAGCAGTACTTC. It translates to CSARDPIPRSYEQYF. The gene calls are TRBV20-1 and TRBJ2-7, with no clear D. Germline V gene lookup returns CDR1 DFQATT and CDR2 SNEGSKA (reference sequence). The germline V and J ends were trimmed by 0 bases and 1 base, with 13 bases remaining between them. The CDR3 length is 15 residues.

This clonotype was picked up many times. V and J are TRBV10-3 and TRBJ1-2; D may be TRBD1 (6 bases). CDR1 and CDR2 (germline): ENHRY, SYGVKD. Trimming removed 4 bases at V and 4 bases at J, with 16 bases between. CDR3 length equals 15 residues. The CDR3 nucleotides read TGTGCCATCAGTGTCCTTGGGGGCAGATCCTATGGCTACACCTTC. Amino acid sequence: CAISVLGGRSYGYTF.

Only a few counts were recorded for this clonotype. This chain uses TRBV3-1 with TRBJ1-2; D is unresolved. The CDR3 has 14 residues. The germline V and J ends were trimmed by 2 bases and 2 bases, with 9 bases remaining between them. Germline values: CDR1 LGHDT, CDR2 YNNKEL (reference sequence). CDR3 protein: CASSQQELNYGYTF. In nucleotides, the CDR3 is TGTGCCAGCAGCCAACAGGAATTAAACTATGGCTACACCTTC.

The sample holds a few counts of this clonotype. The genes are TRBV5-1 and TRBJ2-1; 8 bases fit TRBD2. The CDR3 sequence is 20 residues long. V shed 4 bases and J 3 bases; nucleotides not matched to a gene: 21. CDR1 is SGHRS and CDR2 is YFSETQ in the germline V gene. CDR3 amino acids: CASSRGTEGAGGLVYNEQFF. The CDR3 nucleotides read TGCGCCAGCAGCCGGGGGACGGAGGGCGCGGGAGGCCTTGTCTACAATGAGCAGTTCTTC.

This clonotype was seen only a few times. This rearrangement joins TRBV20-1 to TRBJ2-5, with a weak D call TRBD2 (5 bases). V dropped 0 bases and J dropped 5 bases, with 10 bases sitting between them. From germline, CDR1 is DFQATT and CDR2 SNEGSKA (reference sequence). The CDR3 extends over 13 amino acids. Here the CDR3 reads CSAREAPGETQYF. For the CDR3, the DNA is TGCAGTGCTAGAGAAGCCCCGGGGGAGACCCAGTACTTC.

The chain has TRBV13 and TRBJ2-7; D call uncertain. CDR3 length: 14 residues. Per the germline V gene, CDR1 is PRHDT and CDR2 is FYEKMQ (reference sequence). Trimming pared 5 bases from V and 1 base from J, leaving 12 bases between. The CDR3 nucleotides are TGTGCCAGCAGCCCCGGGCGGCGGTCCTACGAGCAGTACTTC. Its protein is CASSPGRRSYEQYF.